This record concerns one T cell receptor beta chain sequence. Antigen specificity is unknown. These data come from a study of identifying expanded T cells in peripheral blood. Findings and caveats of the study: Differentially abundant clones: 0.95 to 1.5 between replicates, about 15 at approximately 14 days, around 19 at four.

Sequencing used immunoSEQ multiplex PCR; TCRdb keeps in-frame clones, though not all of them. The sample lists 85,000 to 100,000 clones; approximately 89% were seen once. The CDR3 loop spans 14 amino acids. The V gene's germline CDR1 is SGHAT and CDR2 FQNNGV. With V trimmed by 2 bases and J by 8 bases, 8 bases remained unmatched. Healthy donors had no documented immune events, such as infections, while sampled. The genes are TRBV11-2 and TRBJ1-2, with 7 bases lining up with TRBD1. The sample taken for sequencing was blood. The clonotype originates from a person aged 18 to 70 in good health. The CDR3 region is CASSLRPGGGGYTF. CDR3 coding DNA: TGTGCCAGCAGCTTAAGGCCAGGGGGTGGGGGCTACACCTTC.